This paragraph covers one TCR beta chain sequence. Libraries were prepared by immunoSEQ multiplex PCR; TCRdb keeps only in-frame clonotypes and omits some of them. The repertoire includes some 30,000 clones, over 70% of them detected once, and more than 3% sits in the top ten. This sample was taken from a study of PD-L1 blockade in urothelial cancer. The V and J ends lost 6 bases and 5 bases respectively, with 11 bases between them. Germline CDR1 is MDHEN and CDR2 is SYDVKM. There are 14 residues in the CDR3. The material was PBMCs, obtained around atezolizumab (anti-PD-L1) treatment. The chain uses TRBV28 and TRBJ2-6, with D possibly being TRBD2 (5 bases). The receptor was isolated from a man in his fifties or sixties with urothelial cancer. The DNA of the CDR3 is TGTGCCAGCAGAGGCCGGAGGTGGGCCAACGTCCTGACTTTC. Its protein product is CASRGRRWANVLTF.